This T cell receptor (beta chain) was observed in a study of shared T cell receptors in the human thymus. TCRdb's table, derived via immunoSEQ multiplex PCR, lists solely in-frame clones and lacks some. Of hundreds of thousands of clones listed, around 87% are singletons. V gave up 4 bases and J gave up 0 bases; unmatched junction bases: 7. There are 15 residues in the CDR3. Germline CDR1 is GTSNPN and CDR2 is SVGIG (reference sequence). The data also belong to a second study, concerning human thymus T cells. As reported in that work: Among thymic and blood repertoires, usage of V and J genes appeared biased.

The V call is TRBV30, the J call TRBJ2-3; TRBD2 agrees at 7 bases. The sequenced material came from thymocytes. The receptor's source is a boy younger than two with a congenital heart defect. The DNA for the CDR3 is TGTGCCTGGATCCCTCCTAGCGGAAGCACAGATACGCAGTATTTT. Protein sequence: CAWIPPSGSTDTQYF. Based on the CDR3 plus reference TRBV30 and TRBJ2-3, the full variable domain is SQTIHQWPATLVQPVGSPLSLECTVEGTSNPNLYWYRQAAGRGLQLLFYSVGIGQISSEVPQNLSASRPQDRQFILSSKKLLLSDSGFYLCAWIPPSGSTDTQYFGPGTRLTVL.